This T cell receptor (beta chain) was recovered during a study of cytomegalovirus exposure and HLA in healthy donors. 13 Jbeta primers and 60 Vbeta primers were used for the PCR. The data were produced by immunoSEQ multiplex PCR, yet TCRdb's version contains in-frame clones alone and is incomplete. The record lists more than 25,000 clones, of which the ten most abundant hold 0.71%. The V and J ends lost 3 bases and 4 bases, in that order; junction bases with no gene match: 5. CDR3 size: 16 residues. CDR1 is KGHSH and CDR2 is LQKENI in the germline V gene. Donors likely had unrecorded immune exposures despite being nominally healthy when sampled.

Sequencing was carried out using PBMCs. The sequence was collected from a man aged 30-40 years in good health and CMV-seronegative. V usage is TRBV18 and J usage is TRBJ1-4; 10 positions agree with TRBD1. CDR3 bases: TGTGCCAGCTCACCCCGGGGACAGGGGATTAATGAAAAACTGTTTTTT. It is translated as CASSPRGQGINEKLFF.